A selection of T cell receptor beta chains follows, all from one sample in a study of blood T cell repertoires in COVID-19. The data were produced by immunoSEQ multiplex PCR, yet TCRdb's version contains in-frame clones alone and is incomplete. The repertoire has approximately 340,000 clones, approximately 88% of them found once; the top ten carry around 8.9%. Specimen: peripheral blood. These receptor sequences come from a man aged 25 to 40 with COVID-19, enrolled during active disease. Each CDR3 is given without its conserved first and last residue.

J gene	V gene	CDR3 protein
TRBJ2-2	TRBV5-1	ASSSPGHSGELF
TRBJ2-1	TRBV3-1/TRBV3-2	ASSQTGTSGGAPSYNEQF
TRBJ1-2	TRBV5-1	ASSSLQGANYGYT
TRBJ1-1	TRBV7-3	ASSLGDRWNTEAF
TRBJ2-7	TRBV5-1	ASSLVGQGDMSEQY
TRBJ2-3	TRBV7-3	ASSPLGQVTTDTQY
TRBJ1-5	TRBV28	AILGTGGDYSNQPQH
TRBJ1-4	TRBV19	ASSIPTGITEKLF
TRBJ1-4	TRBV30	AWSRGLFEKLF
TRBJ2-7	TRBV12-3/TRBV12-4	ASSPHGGGKY
TRBJ2-3	TRBV19	ASSPRTAPVTDTQY
TRBJ2-1	TRBV11-3	ASSLVSGVYNEQF
TRBJ1-1	TRBV6-2/TRBV6-3	ASSLAGQGNTEAF
TRBJ1-1	TRBV28	ASSFRTGSYTEAF
TRBJ2-3	TRBV18	ASSPGLAGGTTDTQY
TRBJ1-3	TRBV29-1	SVRTGGNTIY
TRBJ2-2	TRBV5-1	ASSVGLAVGELF
TRBJ1-2	TRBV19	ASSTTEGHYNYGYT
TRBJ1-1	TRBV5-1	ASSFTGDTEAF
TRBJ2-7	TRBV28	ASSIRGREQY
TRBJ1-2	TRBV5-1	ASSLVEFYGYT
TRBJ2-3	TRBV27	ASSLTRKRSSTDTQY
TRBJ2-7	TRBV9	ASSPTLAPSSEQY
TRBJ2-7	TRBV3-1/TRBV3-2	ASSQFASSYEQY
TRBJ1-4	TRBV5-3	ARSLGQQRRGREKLF
TRBJ2-7	TRBV4-2	ASSQTSGGAFHEQY
TRBJ2-2	TRBV5-1	ASTVTGTKNTGELF
TRBJ1-4	TRBV3-1/TRBV3-2	ASSRKGEEKLF
TRBJ2-1	TRBV11-3	ASSLGWTGGLGVDYNEQF
TRBJ1-2	TRBV6-5	ASSYMTGSNYGYT
TRBJ2-5	TRBV6-5	ASLGASTIQETQY
TRBJ2-7	TRBV29-1	SVGQPAGYEQY
TRBJ2-7	TRBV5-4	ASSLSGTGVYEQY
TRBJ2-7	TRBV7-2	ASRTAGGNYEQY
TRBJ1-1	TRBV6-2/TRBV6-3	ASSYPGTGGWTEAF
TRBJ2-1	TRBV24-1	ATSDQNHYNEQF
TRBJ2-7	TRBV18	ASSPGAGEVYEQY
TRBJ2-2	TRBV6-2/TRBV6-3	ASSYHRVNTGELF
TRBJ2-3	TRBV4-3	ASSRTPASGHTDTQY
TRBJ2-2	TRBV7-2	ASSLLSGANTGELF
TRBJ1-5	TRBV29-1	SVSGTGGRQPQH
TRBJ2-5	TRBV24-1	ATSSTLAGGETQY
TRBJ1-1	TRBV5-4	ASSSGGANTEAF
TRBJ1-5	TRBV6-5	ASRGTGNNQPQH
TRBJ2-2	TRBV11-2	ASRRLAGPRELF
TRBJ1-1	TRBV7-3	ASSLTPRDITEAF
TRBJ2-5	TRBV5-1	ASSFESGVRETQY
TRBJ1-1	TRBV19	ASSNSVNTEAF
TRBJ2-7	TRBV29-1	SGLQGNPHEQY
TRBJ2-1	TRBV6-2/TRBV6-3	ASSPRAGYNEQF
TRBJ2-1	TRBV24-1	ATGQYNEQF
TRBJ2-5	TRBV19	ASSIGSRGRETQY
TRBJ1-4	TRBV4-1	ASSHSDEKLF
TRBJ2-1	TRBV27	ASSIGAFSYNEQF
TRBJ2-5	TRBV5-5	ASSLGVGGIIQETQY
TRBJ1-5	TRBV6-2/TRBV6-3	ASSIYLRGPQPQH